The 24 T cell receptor beta chains below were found in one sample sequenced in a study of blood T cells in healthy people across ages. A second PCR of roughly 7 to 11 cycles used a sample-barcoded 5' primer and a J-beta primer mix. From the 5' RACE reads, TCRdb called clonotypes with MiXCR, one entry per CDR3 protein. The sample contains 600,000 or so distinct CDR3 sequences, 25% to 30% of which appear only once. Material for sequencing was blood. Receptors were obtained from a woman over 75 in good health.

CDR3 residues: CASSRGNDRNEQFF. The CDR3 nucleotides are TGTGCCAGCAGCCGCGGGAACGACAGAAATGAGCAGTTCTTC. The V and J genes are TRBV6-6 and TRBJ2-1; tentative D call: TRBD2 (6 bases). The CDR3 length is 14 residues. The V end was cut by 6 bases, the J end by 7 bases, with 16 bases between. Germline values: CDR1 MNHNY, CDR2 SVGAGI (reference sequence).

This chain links TRBV11-2 with TRBJ1-2, with 9 bases matching TRBD1. The V segment lost 0 bases and the J segment 2 bases; nucleotides outside the gene matches: 7. The CDR3 spans 17 residues. Germline V gene sequence: CDR1 SGHAT, CDR2 FQNNGV. The CDR3 here is CASSLEGRGTGNYGYTF. The CDR3 DNA is TGTGCCAGCAGCTTAGAGGGCCGAGGGACAGGGAACTATGGCTACACCTTC.

This chain joins TRBV2 and TRBJ2-1; 7 positions agree with TRBD1. TRBJ2-7 matches the DNA end more closely, so the J call is doubtful. The V gene's germline CDR1 is SNHLY and CDR2 FYNNEI. This CDR3 comprises 12 residues. The CDR3 sequence: CASSRGWYEQYF. In DNA, the CDR3 is TGTGCCAGCAGCAGGGGGTGGTACGAGCAGTACTTC.

Of note for this clonotype: A much larger clonotype is one base distant, so this may be a read error. The rearrangement joins TRBV9 to TRBJ2-1; D unclear. The germline CDR1 and CDR2 sequences are SGDLS and YYNGEE. CDR3 length: 14 amino acids. The CDR3 is CTSSVSPTANEQFF. The CDR3 bases are TGTACCAGCAGCGTATCCCCCACGGCCAATGAGCAGTTCTTC.

This clonotype appeared a few times. This rearrangement joins TRBV12-3 or TRBV12-4 to TRBJ2-1; D tentatively reads TRBD1 or TRBD2 (5 bases each). The J call may be in error: the DNA end matches TRBJ2-7 better. The CDR3 consists of 17 residues. CDR3 sequence: CASSLYHGASSYNEQYF. The CDR3 region has the DNA TGTGCCAGCAGTTTATACCACGGGGCGAGCTCCTACAATGAGCAGTACTTC.

This clonotype was counted ten times or more. The rearrangement joins TRBV5-1 to TRBJ2-7; tentatively, D is TRBD1 (6 bases). This CDR3 has 14 amino acids. Trimming stripped 5 bases from V and 0 bases from J, with 12 bases between. CDR1 is SGHRS and CDR2 is YFSETQ in the germline V gene. CDR3: CASRLAGASYEQYF. In DNA form, the CDR3 reads TGCGCCAGCAGGTTAGCAGGGGCCTCCTACGAGCAGTACTTC.

At least ten counts were recorded for this clonotype. V and J are TRBV20-1 and TRBJ1-2; D is unresolved. The V end was cut by 3 bases, the J end by 2 bases, with 16 bases between. Germline CDR1 DFQATT, CDR2 SNEGSKA (reference sequence). The CDR3 loop spans 15 amino acids. This CDR3 is CSASDRRRSNYGYTF. The CDR3 DNA reads TGCAGTGCTAGTGATCGGAGGAGATCAAACTATGGCTACACCTTC.

The chain combines TRBV24-1 with TRBJ2-5, with 12 positions matching TRBD1. The J call could be wrong; TRBJ2-7 is a better fit for the DNA end. Germline CDR1 is KGHDR and CDR2 is SFDVKD. The CDR3 totals 15 residues. The CDR3 loop is CATSDSGTGGFEQYF. CDR3 bases: TGTGCCACCAGTGATTCGGGGACAGGGGGCTTCGAGCAGTACTTC.

With respect to this clonotype: With a much larger clone just one base away, this may be a read error. This chain connects TRBV10-3 to TRBJ1-1; 12 bases are a match to TRBD1. Germline CDR1 is ENHRY and CDR2 is SYGVKD. CDR3 length: 16 residues. The CDR3 is CATRGAGQGANTGAFF. CDR3 sequence (DNA): TGTGCCACCCGGGGAGCGGGACAGGGGGCGAACACTGGAGCTTTCTTT.

The sample holds many counts of this clonotype. The chain employs TRBV12-3 or TRBV12-4 and TRBJ2-6; D gene unclear. The CDR3 sequence is 16 residues long. V was shortened by 4 bases and J by 0 bases, with 10 bases between the two germline ends. The CDR3 region is CASSSSMLSGANVLTF. The CDR3, as DNA: TGTGCCAGCAGTTCGAGCATGCTCTCTGGGGCCAACGTCCTGACTTTC.

This clonotype was recorded at least ten times. V gene TRBV7-6 combines with J gene TRBJ2-7; 7 nucleotides agree with TRBD2. CDR1 SGHVS and CDR2 FNYEAQ come from the germline V gene. The trim removed 4 bases at V and 4 bases at J, leaving 10 bases unmatched. The CDR3 is made up of 15 amino acids. CDR3 DNA: TGTGCCAGCAGCTCGCAAGCGAGCGGGGCTTACGAGCAGTACTTC. This codes for CASSSQASGAYEQYF.

The chain carries TRBV4-1 and TRBJ2-5, with D perhaps TRBD2 (6 bases). The V gene's germline CDR1 is MGHRA and CDR2 YSYEKL. This CDR3 contains 17 residues. V lost 2 bases and J lost 11, with 27 bases in between. The DNA for the CDR3 is TGCGCCAGCAGCCAATCCCCGGCCAGACTAGTTGACAATGAGCAGTACTTC. Amino acid sequence: CASSQSPARLVDNEQYF.

This clonotype was detected many times. The V and J genes are TRBV7-2 and TRBJ2-5, with D possibly being TRBD1 (5 bases). The germline V and J ends were trimmed by 5 bases and 5 bases, with 12 bases remaining between them. CDR1 and CDR2 from the germline V gene are SGHTA and FQGNSA. The CDR3 covers 13 residues. CDR3 in DNA: TGTGCCAGCAGCCCCGACAGACCGGAGACCCAGTACTTC. It translates to CASSPDRPETQYF.

For this clonotype: A much larger clone differs by one base, so this may be a read error. The chain employs TRBV6-1 and TRBJ2-5, with 8 positions matching TRBD2. The V gene's germline CDR1 is MNHNS and CDR2 SASEGT. V gave up 4 bases and J gave up 11 bases; unmatched junction bases: 15. The CDR3 totals 15 residues. This CDR3 reads CASSVTGGIGNEQYF. In DNA, the CDR3 is TGTGCCAGCAGTGTGACGGGGGGGATAGGAAATGAGCAGTACTTC.

This clonotype was seen more than once but under ten times. This chain connects TRBV7-8 to TRBJ1-6, with D maybe TRBD1 (5 bases). With 6 bases removed from V and 10 bases from J, the gap between germline ends came to 22 bases. From germline, CDR1 is SGHVS and CDR2 FQNEAQ. The CDR3 runs to 16 residues. In nucleotides, the CDR3 is TGTGCCAGCAGGCCAGGAGGACACTCGTTTAACTCACCCCTCCACTTT. Amino acids: CASRPGGHSFNSPLHF.

This clonotype was counted ten times or more. The rearrangement uses TRBV27 and TRBJ2-7; TRBD1 matches 8 bases. Trimming took 5 bases from V and 4 from J; bases not matched to a gene: 13. This CDR3 has 16 residues. CDR1 and CDR2 from the germline V gene are MNHEY and SMNVEV (reference sequence). Here the CDR3 reads CASSILRQGMSYEQYF. CDR3 bases: TGTGCCAGCAGTATCCTAAGACAGGGGATGAGTTACGAGCAGTACTTC.

About this clonotype: A clone one base away is much larger, so this may be a read error. V usage is TRBV11-1 and J usage is TRBJ2-5; no definite D call. The DNA end favors TRBJ2-7, so the J call may be wrong. The germline V gene has CDR1 SGHAT and CDR2 FQDESV (reference sequence). CDR3 size: 16 residues. The CDR3, as DNA: TGTGTCAGCAGCTTACAATGGCGGCCTCCATCCTACGAGCAGTACTTC. It translates to CVSSLQWRPPSYEQYF.

The sample holds many counts of this clonotype. The gene calls are TRBV2 and TRBJ2-1; D unclear. V dropped 8 bases and J dropped 0 bases, with 11 bases sitting between them. There are 14 residues in the CDR3. Germline CDR1 and CDR2: SNHLY and FYNNEI. The CDR3 nucleotides are TGTGCCAGCCTCAGTTCTAACTCCTACAATGAGCAGTTCTTC. This gives the protein CASLSSNSYNEQFF. The full variable domain, in which reference TRBV2 and TRBJ2-1 provide the parts outside the CDR3, is EPEVTQTPSHQVTQMGQEVILRCVPISNHLYFYWYRQILGQKVEFLVSFYNNEISEKSEIFDDQFSVERPDGSNFTLKIRSTKLEDSAMYFCASLSSNSYNEQFFGPGTRLTVL.

This clonotype was counted at least ten times. Here the CDR3 DNA reads TGTGCCAGCTTAAACGCGGGGGCAAAGACCCAGTACTTC. This sequence encodes CASLNAGAKTQYF. The chain links TRBV6-5 to TRBJ2-5; the D gene is possibly TRBD2 (7 bases). Germline CDR1 and CDR2: MNHEY and SVGAGI. The CDR3 length is 13 residues. Trimming left V 8 bases short and J 6 bases short, with 16 bases between.

The chain combines TRBV12-3 or TRBV12-4 with TRBJ1-5, with D perhaps matching TRBD1 (5 bases). This CDR3 has 16 residues. V lost 3 bases to trimming and J lost 2 bases, with 14 bases between them. The CDR3 DNA reads TGTGCCAGCAGTTTTCGCCCCCGGGGGGGCAATCAGCCCCAGCATTTT. It is translated as CASSFRPRGGNQPQHF.

V is TRBV20-1 and J is TRBJ2-5; 11 bases match TRBD2. CDR3 length: 16 amino acids. After removal of 2 bases from V and 5 bases from J, the junction contained 10 bases not matched to a gene. The germline CDR1 and CDR2 sequences are DFQATT and SNEGSKA (reference sequence). The DNA of the CDR3 is TGCAGTGCTAGACCTCGACTACTAGCGGGGGTTGAGACCCAGTACTTC. Encoded protein: CSARPRLLAGVETQYF.

This clonotype was counted a few times. The chain combines TRBV3-1 with TRBJ1-4; D is ambiguous. The CDR3 sequence is 12 residues long. The V end lost 4 bases, the J end lost 8 bases, and 8 bases lay between the germline ends. The germline V gene encodes CDR1 LGHDT and CDR2 YNNKEL (reference sequence). The CDR3, as DNA: TGTGCCAGCAGCCGGGATGTCGAAAAACTGTTTTTT. Translating it yields CASSRDVEKLFF.

Many counts were recorded for this clonotype. The CDR3 bases are TGTGCCAGCAGCTTCGCTTCCTACGAGCAGTACTTC. It is translated as CASSFASYEQYF. The chain links TRBV7-2 to TRBJ2-7; the D is unclear. Per germline, CDR1 SGHTA and CDR2 FQGNSA. This CDR3 is built from 12 residues. V lost 3 bases and J lost 1, with 4 bases in between. The variable domain in full, with the rest retrieved from reference TRBV7-2 and TRBJ2-7, is GAGVSQSPSNKVTEKGKDVELRCDPISGHTALYWYRQSLGQGLEFLIYFQGNSAPDKSGLPSDRFSAERTGGSVSTLTIQRTQQEDSAVYLCASSFASYEQYFGPGTRLTVT.

Ten or more counts support this clonotype. The genes are TRBV9 and TRBJ2-3, with D possibly called TRBD1 or TRBD2 (6 bases each). V lost 0 bases, J lost 2 bases, and 13 bases lay in between. The CDR3 spans 16 residues. CDR1 is SGDLS and CDR2 is YYNGEE in the germline V gene. The CDR3 DNA reads as TGTGCCAGCAGCGTAGGAGGGGGGTCCCCCACAGATACGCAGTATTTT. Protein sequence: CASSVGGGSPTDTQYF.